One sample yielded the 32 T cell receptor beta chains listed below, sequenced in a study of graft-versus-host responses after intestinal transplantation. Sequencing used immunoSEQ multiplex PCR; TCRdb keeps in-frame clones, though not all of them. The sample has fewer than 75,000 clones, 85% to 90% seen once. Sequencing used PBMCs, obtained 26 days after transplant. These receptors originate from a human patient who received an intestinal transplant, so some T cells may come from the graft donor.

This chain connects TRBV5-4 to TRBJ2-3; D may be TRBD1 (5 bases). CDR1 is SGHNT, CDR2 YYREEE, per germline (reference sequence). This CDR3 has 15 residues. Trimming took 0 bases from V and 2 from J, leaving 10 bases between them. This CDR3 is CASSLGQGNTDTQYF. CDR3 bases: TGTGCCAGCAGCTTGGGGCAGGGTAACACAGATACGCAGTATTTT. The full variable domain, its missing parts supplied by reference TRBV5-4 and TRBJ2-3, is ETGVTQSPTHLIKTRGQQVTLRCSSQSGHNTVSWYQQALGQGPQFIFQYYREEENGRGNFPPRFSGLQFPNYSSELNVNALELDDSALYLCASSLGQGNTDTQYFGPGTRLTVL.

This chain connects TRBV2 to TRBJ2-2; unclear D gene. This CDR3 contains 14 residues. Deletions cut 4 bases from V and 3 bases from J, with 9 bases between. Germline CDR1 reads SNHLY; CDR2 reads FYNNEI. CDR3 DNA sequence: TGTGCCAGCAGTGTTGTCCGGGACACCGGGGAGCTGTTTTTT. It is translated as CASSVVRDTGELFF.

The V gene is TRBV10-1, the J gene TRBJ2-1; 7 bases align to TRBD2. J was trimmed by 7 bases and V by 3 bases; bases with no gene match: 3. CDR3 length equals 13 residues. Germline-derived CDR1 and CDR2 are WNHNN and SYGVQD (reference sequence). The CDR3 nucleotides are TGCGCCAGCAGTGATGAGGGAGGGAATGAGCAGTTCTTC. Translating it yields CASSDEGGNEQFF.

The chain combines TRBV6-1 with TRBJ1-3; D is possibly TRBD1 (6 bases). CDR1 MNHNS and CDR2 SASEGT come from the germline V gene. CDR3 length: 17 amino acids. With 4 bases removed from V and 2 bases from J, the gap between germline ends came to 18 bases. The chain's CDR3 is CASSGGRGAGAGNTIYF. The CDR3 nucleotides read TGTGCCAGCAGTGGAGGGCGGGGGGCAGGGGCTGGAAACACCATATATTTT.

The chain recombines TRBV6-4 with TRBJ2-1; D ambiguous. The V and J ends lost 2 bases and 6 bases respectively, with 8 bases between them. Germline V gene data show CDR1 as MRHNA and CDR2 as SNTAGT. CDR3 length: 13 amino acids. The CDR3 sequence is CASSDGPSNEQFF. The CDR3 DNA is TGTGCCAGCAGTGACGGGCCCAGCAATGAGCAGTTCTTC.

DNA of the CDR3: TGCAGCGTAGGCCCTATAAGCTTCGACAGGGGAAACTACAATGAGCAGTTCTTC. This translates into CSVGPISFDRGNYNEQFF. The gene calls are TRBV29-1 and TRBJ2-1; TRBD1 agrees at 8 bases. With 6 bases clipped from V and 3 bases from J, the junction kept 19 bases outside the gene matches. The CDR3 spans 18 residues. Germline CDR1 reads SQVTM; CDR2 reads ANQGSEA.

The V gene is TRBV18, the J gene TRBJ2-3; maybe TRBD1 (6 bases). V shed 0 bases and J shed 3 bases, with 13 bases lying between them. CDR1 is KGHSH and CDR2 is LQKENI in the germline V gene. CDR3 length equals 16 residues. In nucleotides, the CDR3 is TGTGCCAGCTCACCACCGGGGACACCTACAACAGATACGCAGTATTTT. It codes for CASSPPGTPTTDTQYF.

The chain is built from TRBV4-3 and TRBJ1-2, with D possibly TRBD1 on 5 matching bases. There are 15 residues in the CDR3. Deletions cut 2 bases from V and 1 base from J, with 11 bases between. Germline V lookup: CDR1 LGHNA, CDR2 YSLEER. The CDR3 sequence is CASSQLVGDNYGYTF. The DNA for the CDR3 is TGCGCCAGCAGCCAATTAGTAGGGGATAACTATGGCTACACCTTC.

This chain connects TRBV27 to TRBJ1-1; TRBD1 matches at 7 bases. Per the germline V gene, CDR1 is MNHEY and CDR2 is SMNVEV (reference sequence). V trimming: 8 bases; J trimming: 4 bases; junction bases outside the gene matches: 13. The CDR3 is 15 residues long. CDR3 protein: CASGRDRRSGTEAFF. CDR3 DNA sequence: TGTGCCAGCGGACGGGACAGAAGGTCAGGCACTGAAGCTTTCTTT.

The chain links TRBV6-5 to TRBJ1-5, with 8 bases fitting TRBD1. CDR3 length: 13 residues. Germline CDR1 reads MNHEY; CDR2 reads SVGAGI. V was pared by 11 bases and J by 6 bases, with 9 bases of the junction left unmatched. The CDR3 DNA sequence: TGTGCCGCCGTGGACAGGGCGGGTCAGCCCCAGCATTTT. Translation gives CAAVDRAGQPQHF.

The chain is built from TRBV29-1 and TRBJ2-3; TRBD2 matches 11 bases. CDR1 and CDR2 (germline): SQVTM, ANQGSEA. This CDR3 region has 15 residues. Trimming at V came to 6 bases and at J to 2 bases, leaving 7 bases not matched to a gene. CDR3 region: CSVGIAGGITDTQYF. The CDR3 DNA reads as TGCAGCGTCGGAATAGCGGGGGGGATCACAGATACGCAGTATTTT.

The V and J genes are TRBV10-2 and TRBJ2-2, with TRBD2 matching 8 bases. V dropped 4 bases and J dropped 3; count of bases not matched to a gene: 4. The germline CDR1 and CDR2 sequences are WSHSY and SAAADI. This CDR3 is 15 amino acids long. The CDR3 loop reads CASSGREGDTGELFF. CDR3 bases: TGCGCCAGCAGTGGACGGGAGGGAGACACCGGGGAGCTGTTTTTT.

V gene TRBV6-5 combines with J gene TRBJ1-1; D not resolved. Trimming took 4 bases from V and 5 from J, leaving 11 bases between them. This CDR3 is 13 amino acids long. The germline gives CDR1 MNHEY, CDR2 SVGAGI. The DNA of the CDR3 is TGTGCCAGCAGTTTACTAACCGGTACTGAAGCTTTCTTT. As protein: CASSLLTGTEAFF.

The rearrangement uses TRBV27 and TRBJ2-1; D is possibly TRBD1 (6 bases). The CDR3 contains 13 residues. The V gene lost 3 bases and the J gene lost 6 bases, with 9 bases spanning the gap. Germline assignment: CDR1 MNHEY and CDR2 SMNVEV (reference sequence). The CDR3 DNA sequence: TGTGCCAGCAGTTTGGGGGCGTTCAATGAGCAGTTCTTC. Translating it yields CASSLGAFNEQFF.

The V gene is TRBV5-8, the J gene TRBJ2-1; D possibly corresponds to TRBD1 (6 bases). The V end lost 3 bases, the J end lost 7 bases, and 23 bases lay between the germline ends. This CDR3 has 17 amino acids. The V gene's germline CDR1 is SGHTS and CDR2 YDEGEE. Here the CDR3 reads CASSSGYSGQLLNEQFF. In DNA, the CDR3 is TGTGCCAGCAGCTCGGGCTATTCGGGACAACTCTTGAATGAGCAGTTCTTC.

Here the CDR3 reads CASSTSRDTEAFF. DNA of the CDR3: TGTGCCAGCAGCACTTCCAGGGACACTGAAGCTTTCTTT. V gene TRBV7-3 combines with J gene TRBJ1-1, with D possibly matching TRBD1 (5 bases). This CDR3 region has 13 residues. The ends were cut back, 5 bases at V and 3 bases at J, with 10 bases in the middle. The germline V gene encodes CDR1 SGHTA and CDR2 FQGTGA.

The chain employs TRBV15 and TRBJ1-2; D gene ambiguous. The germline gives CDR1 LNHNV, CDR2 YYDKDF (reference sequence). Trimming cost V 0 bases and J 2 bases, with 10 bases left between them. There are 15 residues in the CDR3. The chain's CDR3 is CATSRDPAGNYGYTF. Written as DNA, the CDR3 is TGTGCCACCAGCAGAGATCCGGCGGGGAACTATGGCTACACCTTC.

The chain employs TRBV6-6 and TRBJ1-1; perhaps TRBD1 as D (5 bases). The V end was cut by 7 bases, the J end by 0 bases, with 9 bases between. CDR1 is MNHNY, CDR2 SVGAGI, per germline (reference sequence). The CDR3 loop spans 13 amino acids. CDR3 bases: TGTGCCAGCACCAGGGCAATGAACACTGAAGCTTTCTTT. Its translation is CASTRAMNTEAFF.

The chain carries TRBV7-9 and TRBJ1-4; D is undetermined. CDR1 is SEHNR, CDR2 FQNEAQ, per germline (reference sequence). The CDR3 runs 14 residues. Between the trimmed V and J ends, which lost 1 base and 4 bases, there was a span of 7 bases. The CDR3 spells CASSLGADNEKLFF. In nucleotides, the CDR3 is TGTGCCAGCAGCTTAGGGGCCGATAATGAAAAACTGTTTTTT.

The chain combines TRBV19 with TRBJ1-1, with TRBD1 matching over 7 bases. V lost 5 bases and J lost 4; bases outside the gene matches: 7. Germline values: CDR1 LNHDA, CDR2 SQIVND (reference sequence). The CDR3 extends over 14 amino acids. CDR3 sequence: CASSGNAGGTEAFF. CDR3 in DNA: TGTGCCAGTAGTGGGAATGCAGGGGGCACTGAAGCTTTCTTT.

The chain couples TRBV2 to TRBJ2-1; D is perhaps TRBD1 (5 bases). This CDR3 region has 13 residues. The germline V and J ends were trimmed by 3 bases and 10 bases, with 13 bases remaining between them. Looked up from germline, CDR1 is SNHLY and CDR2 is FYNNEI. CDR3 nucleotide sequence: TGTGCCAGCAGTGAGGGTGGGGCGGTAGAGCAGTTCTTC. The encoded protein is CASSEGGAVEQFF.

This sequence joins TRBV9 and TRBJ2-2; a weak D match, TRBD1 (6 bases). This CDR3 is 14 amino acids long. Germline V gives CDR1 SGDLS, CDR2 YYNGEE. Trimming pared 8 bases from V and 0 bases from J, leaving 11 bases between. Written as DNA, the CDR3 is TGTGCCAGTCAGGGGCTCACGAACACCGGGGAGCTGTTTTTT. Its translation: CASQGLTNTGELFF.

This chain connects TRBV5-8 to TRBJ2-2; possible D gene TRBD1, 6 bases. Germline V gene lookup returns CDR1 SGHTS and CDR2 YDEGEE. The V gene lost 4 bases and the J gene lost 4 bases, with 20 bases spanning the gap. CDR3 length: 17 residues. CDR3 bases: TGTGCCAGCAGCCCCGAACTACAGGGCCCCCTCACCGGGGAGCTGTTTTTT. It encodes CASSPELQGPLTGELFF.

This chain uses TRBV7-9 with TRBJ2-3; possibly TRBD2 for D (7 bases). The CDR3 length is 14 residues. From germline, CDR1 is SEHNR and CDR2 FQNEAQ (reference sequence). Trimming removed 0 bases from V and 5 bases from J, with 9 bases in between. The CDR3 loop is CASSLAGGQDTQYF. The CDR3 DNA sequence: TGTGCCAGCAGCTTAGCGGGGGGGCAAGATACGCAGTATTTT.

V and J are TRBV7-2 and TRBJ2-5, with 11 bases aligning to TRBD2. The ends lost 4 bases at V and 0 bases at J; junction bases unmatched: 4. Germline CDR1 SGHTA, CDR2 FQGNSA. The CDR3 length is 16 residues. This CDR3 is CASSSRLAGYQETQYF. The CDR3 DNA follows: TGTGCCAGCAGCTCCCGACTAGCGGGGTACCAAGAGACCCAGTACTTC.

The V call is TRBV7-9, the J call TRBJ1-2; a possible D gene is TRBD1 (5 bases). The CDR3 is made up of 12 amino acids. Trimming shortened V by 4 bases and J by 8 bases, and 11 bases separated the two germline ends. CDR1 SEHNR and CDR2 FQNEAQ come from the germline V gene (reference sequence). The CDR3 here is CASSWGAGGYTF. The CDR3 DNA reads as TGTGCCAGCAGCTGGGGCGCAGGCGGCTACACCTTC.

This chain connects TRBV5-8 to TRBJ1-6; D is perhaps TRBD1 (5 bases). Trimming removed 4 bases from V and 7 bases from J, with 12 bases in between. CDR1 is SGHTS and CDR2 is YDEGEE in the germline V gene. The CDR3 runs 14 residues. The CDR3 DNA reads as TGTGCCAGCAGCGACGGGGGAGGGAATTCACCCCTCCACTTT. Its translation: CASSDGGGNSPLHF.

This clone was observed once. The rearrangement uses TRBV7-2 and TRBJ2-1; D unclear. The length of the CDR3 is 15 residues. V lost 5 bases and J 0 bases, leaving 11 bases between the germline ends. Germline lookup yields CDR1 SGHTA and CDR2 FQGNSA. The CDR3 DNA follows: TGTGCCAGCAGCCCCGGCCGGAGCTCCTACAATGAGCAGTTCTTC. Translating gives CASSPGRSSYNEQFF.

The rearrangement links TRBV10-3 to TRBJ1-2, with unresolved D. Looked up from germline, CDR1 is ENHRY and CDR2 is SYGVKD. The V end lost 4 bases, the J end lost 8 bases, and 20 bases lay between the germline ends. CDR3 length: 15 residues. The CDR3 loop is CAISGEAVGGWGYTF. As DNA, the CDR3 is TGTGCCATCAGTGGGGAAGCGGTCGGAGGCTGGGGCTACACCTTC.

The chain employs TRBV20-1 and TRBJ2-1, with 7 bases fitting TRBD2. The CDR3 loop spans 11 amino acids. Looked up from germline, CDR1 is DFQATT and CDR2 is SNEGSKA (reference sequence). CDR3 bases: TGCAGGGTGGGACTACTCAATGAGCAGTTCTTC. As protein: CRVGLLNEQFF.

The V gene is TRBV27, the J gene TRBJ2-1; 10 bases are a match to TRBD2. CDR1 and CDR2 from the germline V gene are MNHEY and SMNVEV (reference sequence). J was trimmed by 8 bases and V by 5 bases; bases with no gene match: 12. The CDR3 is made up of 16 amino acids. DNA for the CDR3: TGTGCCAGCAGTCTCCGATCTAGCGGGAGATCCGATGAGCAGTTCTTC. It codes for CASSLRSSGRSDEQFF.

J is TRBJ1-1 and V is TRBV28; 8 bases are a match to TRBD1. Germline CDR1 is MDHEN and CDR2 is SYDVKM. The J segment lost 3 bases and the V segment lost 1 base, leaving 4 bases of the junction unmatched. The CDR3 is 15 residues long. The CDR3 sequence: CASSLYRGSDTEAFF. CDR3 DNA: TGTGCCAGCAGTTTATACAGGGGGTCGGACACTGAAGCTTTCTTT.